This TCR beta chain came from a study of T-cell memory formation after mild COVID-19. TCR alpha and TCR beta cDNA libraries with sample barcodes and UMIs came from 5'RACE using constant-segment primers. TCRdb ran MiXCR on the 5' RACE reads and lists one entry per CDR3 protein. Here the sample spans 44,000 or so distinct CDR3 sequences, 8% to 10% being singletons. The ends lost 7 bases at V and 4 bases at J; junction bases unmatched: 12. The CDR3 extends over 15 amino acids. Germline V CDR1 and CDR2: DFQATT, SNEGSKA (reference sequence). Whole-study results and caveats: Among CD4+ contracting clones, most were CM and EM, and CD8+ ones EMRA. Clones that contracted from day 15 to 85 had balanced CD4/CD8; later expanders were CD4+ biased. Cross-reactive memory appears to have joined, as suggested by some responding clones showing up in pre-infection memory.

This clonotype rates as medium-sized (0.01 to 0.1%). Its antigen is currently unknown. Sequencing used PBMCs or a T cell subset sorted from them (not recorded which). The genes are TRBV20-1 and TRBJ2-1; 8 bases are a match to TRBD1. The receptor was isolated from an adult woman who had mild COVID-19 (a few samples of this study predate the infection). Cell type and time point are not known. The CDR3 DNA reads as TGCAGTGTCCCCGACTACAGGGGGTTGTACAATGAGCAGTTCTTC. It encodes CSVPDYRGLYNEQFF.